The rows below give T cell receptor beta chains drawn from one sample of a study of T-cell reconstitution after alpha-beta-depleted transplantation in children. TCRdb itself ran the PCR reads through MiXCR, one entry per CDR3 protein. The sample comprises about 420,000 distinct CDR3 sequences, roughly 16% of which are singletons, and roughly 29% rests with the top ten. The starting material was PBMCs, mostly from graft donor cells, obtained 360 days after TCRalphabeta/CD19-depleted stem cell transplant. Receptors were obtained from a boy in the first two years of life who had a stem cell transplant for Wiskott-Aldrich syndrome, so the T cells may come from the graft donor. The CDR3 runs from the conserved cysteine through the conserved F or W. The D gene is left open where the match is weak. The size field is filled for only some rows; it gives once, few, many or a size class.

D	size	V	J	DNA	CDR3
TRBD2	.	TRBV20-1	TRBJ2-7	TGCAGTGCTAGAGGGGGCGGGGGAATCTACGAGCAGTACTTC	CSARGGGGIYEQYF
.	few	TRBV7-9	TRBJ2-5	TGTGCCAGCAGCTTAAAGGGGACACAAGAGACCCAGTACTTC	CASSLKGTQETQYF
.	.	TRBV4-3	TRBJ1-1	TGCGCCAGCAGCCAAGATGGCGGGTTGGAAACTGAAGCTTTCTTT	CASSQDGGLETEAFF
.	.	TRBV18	TRBJ2-1	TGTGCCAGCTCAATCCTCGGGCGGCCCAACTACAATGAGCAGTTCTTC	CASSILGRPNYNEQFF
TRBD1	.	TRBV13	TRBJ2-7	TGTGCCAGCAGCTTATGGGACAGGGAGACCTCGGAGCAGTACTTC	CASSLWDRETSEQYF
.	.	TRBV28	TRBJ1-3	TGTGCCAGCAGTTTTGACCTCTTCTCTGGAAACACCATATATTTT	CASSFDLFSGNTIYF
.	.	TRBV20-1	TRBJ2-3	TGCAGTGCCCGATTCACAGATACGCAGTATTTT	CSARFTDTQYF
TRBD2	few	TRBV5-1	TRBJ2-7	TGCGCCACCACTCGGGGCGGGAGTTCGTCCTACGAGCAGTACTTC	CATTRGGSSSYEQYF
TRBD1	many	TRBV29-1	TRBJ2-2	TGCAGCGGCCGACAGGGGCCCGGGGAGCTGTTTTTT	CSGRQGPGELFF
TRBD1	.	TRBV5-1	TRBJ2-1	TGCGCCAGCAGCTTGGCGACAGGGTTCTACAATGAGCAGTTCTTC	CASSLATGFYNEQFF
.	few	TRBV11-2	TRBJ2-7	TGTGCCAGCAGCATCTACAGGGGAGGGTACGAGCAGTACTTC	CASSIYRGGYEQYF
.	.	TRBV28	TRBJ1-2	TGTGCCAGCAGTTGGAAAGGCTATGGCTACACCTTC	CASSWKGYGYTF
TRBD1	.	TRBV5-1	TRBJ2-2	TGCGCCAGCAGCTTGGGGGACAGAGTCACCGGGGAGCTGTTTTTT	CASSLGDRVTGELFF
TRBD1	.	TRBV5-1	TRBJ1-2	TGCGCCAGCAGACAGGGACAGGTGAACTATGGCTACACCTTC	CASRQGQVNYGYTF
.	few	TRBV6-1	TRBJ2-1	TGTGCCAGCAGTCCCCGCAGGGGTCCCTACAATGAGCAGTTCTTC	CASSPRRGPYNEQFF
.	once	TRBV3-1	TRBJ2-4	TGTGCCAGCAGCCAACCGGGACACCAAAACATTCAGTACTTC	CASSQPGHQNIQYF
TRBD1	.	TRBV5-1	TRBJ1-2	TGCGCCAGTCGAGGGACAGGGTCGGAAGGCTACACCTTC	CASRGTGSEGYTF